Following are 30 T cell receptor beta chains from one sample sequenced in a study of Ad26.COV2.S vaccination and SARS-CoV-2 variants. Only in-frame clones appear in the TCRdb table, and some are missing; sequencing was by immunoSEQ multiplex PCR. The repertoire holds 300,000 to 400,000 clones, with 86% as singletons. Noted treatment: 15 to 20 received Ad26.COV2.S at low or high dose, single or two shots; roughly 5 received placebo; per-sample allocation not given. Collection of samples fell on day 63 after the first vaccine or placebo injection. Sequenced here: peripheral blood, sampled in a trial of Ad26.COV2.S vaccine versus placebo. The receptor source for this set is a person aged 18-65 years who received the Ad26.COV2.S COVID-19 vaccine or a placebo.

This clone appeared a single time. This rearrangement joins TRBV28 to TRBJ1-2; 9 nucleotides match TRBD1. The germline gives CDR1 MDHEN, CDR2 SYDVKM. This CDR3 has 13 amino acids. With 6 bases clipped from V and 8 bases from J, the junction kept 7 bases outside the gene matches. DNA of the CDR3: TGTGCCAGCAGGAGGACAGGGGAGAGGGGCTACACCTTC. Its protein is CASRRTGERGYTF.

This rearrangement joins TRBV12-3 or TRBV12-4 to TRBJ1-5; D is possibly TRBD1 (5 bases). This CDR3 is 13 amino acids long. Trimming took off 6 bases at V and 6 bases at J, with 12 bases between the two ends. CDR3 residues: CASRDSELQPQHF. Written as DNA, the CDR3 is TGTGCCAGCAGAGACAGTGAACTTCAGCCCCAGCATTTT.

The chain recombines TRBV18 with TRBJ2-5; D unclear. Germline CDR1 KGHSH, CDR2 LQKENI. V gave up 3 bases and J gave up 1 base, with 12 bases separating them. The CDR3 has 15 amino acids. CDR3: CASSPNDGPQETQYF. The CDR3, as DNA: TGTGCCAGCTCACCCAACGACGGTCCCCAAGAGACCCAGTACTTC.

The J gene is TRBJ2-7, the V gene TRBV27; TRBD2 might be the D (5 bases). The germline gives CDR1 MNHEY, CDR2 SMNVEV (reference sequence). This CDR3 has 13 residues. Trimming removed 3 bases at V and 6 bases at J, with 12 bases between. The CDR3 spells CASSFEGLAEQYF. In nucleotides, the CDR3 is TGTGCCAGCAGTTTTGAGGGATTGGCCGAGCAGTACTTC.

The chain is built from TRBV29-1 and TRBJ2-2; D is uncertain. The germline gives CDR1 SQVTM, CDR2 ANQGSEA. This CDR3 is built from 13 residues. With 0 bases removed from V and 0 bases from J, the gap between germline ends came to 2 bases. CDR3 sequence: CSVEEANTGELFF. Here the CDR3 DNA reads TGCAGCGTTGAAGAGGCGAACACCGGGGAGCTGTTTTTT.

The chain recombines TRBV4-3 with TRBJ2-1; TRBD1 might be the D (6 bases). The germline CDR1 and CDR2 sequences are LGHNA and YSLEER. V was clipped by 6 bases and J by 6 bases, with 15 bases between them. This CDR3 contains 14 residues. The CDR3 protein is CASSPILGGNEQFF. As DNA, the CDR3 is TGCGCCAGCAGTCCTATTCTAGGGGGCAATGAGCAGTTCTTC.

The chain carries TRBV5-5 and TRBJ1-2, with 7 bases aligning to TRBD1. The CDR3 is 15 residues long. Germline lookup yields CDR1 SGHKS and CDR2 YYEKEE (reference sequence). V lost 0 bases, J lost 4 bases, and 6 bases stayed unmatched. The CDR3 sequence is CASSLGRGTPYGYTF. The CDR3 DNA follows: TGTGCCAGCAGCTTGGGCAGGGGGACTCCCTATGGCTACACCTTC.

The chain joins TRBV6-5 to TRBJ2-1, with 9 bases lining up with TRBD2. The J segment lost 15 bases and the V segment lost 5 bases, leaving 8 bases of the junction unmatched. Looked up from germline, CDR1 is MNHEY and CDR2 is SVGAGI. This CDR3 has 12 residues. The CDR3 spells CASSNAGGPPFF. DNA for the CDR3: TGTGCCAGCAGTAATGCGGGAGGGCCGCCGTTCTTC.

The chain has TRBV2 and TRBJ1-2; TRBD1 is a possible D gene (5 bases). The CDR3 totals 12 residues. V gave up 6 bases and J gave up 6 bases, with 11 bases separating them. CDR1 and CDR2 from the germline V gene are SNHLY and FYNNEI. The CDR3 coding sequence is TGTGCCAGCAGGACCGGGACTGATGGCTACACCTTC. It codes for CASRTGTDGYTF. The full variable domain, completed using reference TRBV2 and TRBJ1-2, is EPEVTQTPSHQVTQMGQEVILRCVPISNHLYFYWYRQILGQKVEFLVSFYNNEISEKSEIFDDQFSVERPDGSNFTLKIRSTKLEDSAMYFCASRTGTDGYTFGSGTRLTVV.

For the CDR3, the DNA is TGTGCCAGTAGTATAAAGGGCGGACTCCGCACAGATACGCAGTATTTT. The encoded protein is CASSIKGGLRTDTQYF. The genes are TRBV19 and TRBJ2-3, with a tentative D call TRBD2 (5 bases). This CDR3 spans 16 amino acids. Between the trimmed V and J ends, which lost 2 bases and 1 base, there was a span of 13 bases. CDR1 and CDR2 (germline): LNHDA, SQIVND (reference sequence).

This clone was seen a few times. The V gene is TRBV27, the J gene TRBJ1-4; D is undetermined. Looked up from germline, CDR1 is MNHEY and CDR2 is SMNVEV (reference sequence). V was shortened by 2 bases and J by 2 bases, with 9 bases between the two germline ends. The CDR3 spans 15 residues. CDR3: CASSLPRRTNEKLFF. The CDR3 DNA follows: TGTGCCAGCAGTTTACCCCGACGGACTAATGAAAAACTGTTTTTT.

V is TRBV7-8 and J is TRBJ2-5, with 13 nucleotides matching TRBD2. The CDR3 extends over 17 amino acids. J gave up 4 bases and V 6 bases, and 11 bases lay outside the gene matches. Per germline, CDR1 SGHVS and CDR2 FQNEAQ. CDR3 protein: CASRLAGGQRARETQYF. CDR3 in DNA: TGTGCCAGCAGACTAGCGGGAGGGCAGAGGGCGCGAGAGACCCAGTACTTC.

The chain recombines TRBV4-1 with TRBJ2-5; D is uncertain. Germline V gives CDR1 MGHRA, CDR2 YSYEKL. The length of the CDR3 is 12 residues. Trimming left V 0 bases short and J 5 bases short, with 4 bases between. For the CDR3, the DNA is TGCGCCAGCAGCCAAGATAGGGAGACCCAGTACTTC. Residues: CASSQDRETQYF.

The J gene is TRBJ1-4, the V gene TRBV7-9; D ambiguous. The CDR3 has 16 amino acids. Deletions cut 2 bases from V and 7 bases from J, with 17 bases between. Germline assignment: CDR1 SEHNR and CDR2 FQNEAQ (reference sequence). The CDR3 nucleotides are TGTGCCAGCAGCTTACTCCCCGACACGACGCGTGAAAAACTGTTTTTT. It yields the protein CASSLLPDTTREKLFF.

J is TRBJ2-7 and V is TRBV7-9; D gene unclear. CDR1 and CDR2 from the germline V gene are SEHNR and FQNEAQ (reference sequence). Deletions cut 6 bases from V and 7 bases from J, with 16 bases between. There are 13 residues in the CDR3. Here the CDR3 reads CASSFSAQGEQYF. The CDR3 bases are TGTGCCAGCAGTTTCTCGGCCCAAGGGGAGCAGTACTTC.

The V gene is TRBV27, the J gene TRBJ1-2; 9 bases agree with TRBD1. Unmatched junction bases numbered 12, after V lost 5 bases and J lost 2 bases. The CDR3 covers 17 residues. Germline values: CDR1 MNHEY, CDR2 SMNVEV (reference sequence). The CDR3 protein is CASSPGTGRGGNYGYTF. The CDR3 nucleotides are TGTGCCAGCAGTCCAGGGACAGGGCGCGGCGGGAACTATGGCTACACCTTC.

This clone showed up just once. The chain has TRBV4-3 and TRBJ2-7; the D gene is possibly TRBD2 (6 bases). Germline V gives CDR1 LGHNA, CDR2 YSLEER. Trimming stripped 0 bases from V and 6 bases from J, with 12 bases between. The CDR3 extends over 14 amino acids. In DNA form, the CDR3 reads TGCGCCAGCAGCCAAGAAGGCGGGGTGGGCGAGCAGTACTTC. Translated: CASSQEGGVGEQYF.

The V and J genes are TRBV6-5 and TRBJ2-7, with D tentatively TRBD1 (6 bases). Germline V gene data show CDR1 as MNHEY and CDR2 as SVGAGI. The ends were cut back, 7 bases at V and 7 bases at J, with 17 bases in the middle. CDR3 length: 13 residues. The CDR3 coding sequence is TGTGCCAGCACAAAGACCGGGACAAGAGAGCAGTACTTC. This sequence encodes CASTKTGTREQYF.

The V gene is TRBV28, the J gene TRBJ1-6, with D maybe TRBD1 (6 bases). The V and J ends lost 4 bases and 4 bases respectively, with 14 bases between them. Germline loops: CDR1 MDHEN, CDR2 SYDVKM. This CDR3 region has 16 residues. As DNA, the CDR3 is TGTGCCAGCAGTTCGGGCGGGGGGCCGTATAATTCACCCCTCCACTTT. Residues: CASSSGGGPYNSPLHF.

The chain recombines TRBV27 with TRBJ2-1; TRBD2 might be the D (5 bases). Germline values: CDR1 MNHEY, CDR2 SMNVEV (reference sequence). The CDR3 consists of 17 residues. With 6 bases removed from V and 0 bases from J, the gap between germline ends came to 18 bases. The CDR3 spells CASRLEWTGGSYNEQFF. CDR3 nucleotides: TGTGCCAGCAGGTTAGAGTGGACTGGAGGCTCCTACAATGAGCAGTTCTTC.

The rearrangement links TRBV7-8 to TRBJ2-2; D might be TRBD2 (5 bases). V was pared by 5 bases and J by 7 bases, with 11 bases between. Germline CDR1 SGHVS, CDR2 FQNEAQ. The CDR3 sequence is 13 residues long. CDR3 coding DNA: TGTGCCAGCAGCCGAAGACGGGGCGGGGAGCTGTTTTTT. This gives the protein CASSRRRGGELFF.

V is TRBV5-4 and J is TRBJ2-3; tentatively, D is TRBD2 (6 bases). V was trimmed by 4 bases and J by 1 base, leaving 10 bases between them. The length of the CDR3 is 14 residues. Germline V CDR1 and CDR2: SGHNT, YYREEE (reference sequence). As DNA, the CDR3 is TGTGCCAGCAGCCTGGCTAGCGGCACAGATACGCAGTATTTT. It yields the protein CASSLASGTDTQYF.

The table lists this clone with a count of one. The genes are TRBV29-1 and TRBJ1-3; no clear D. The CDR3 runs to 14 residues. CDR1 and CDR2 (germline): SQVTM, ANQGSEA. V lost 6 bases, J lost 0 bases, and 12 bases lay in between. CDR3 in DNA: TGCAGCGTGTCGGGAGGGTACTCTGGAAACACCATATATTTT. Protein: CSVSGGYSGNTIYF.

In its sample, this clone was seen a few times. The chain combines TRBV4-3 with TRBJ1-6; 10 nucleotides line up with TRBD1. V gave up 4 bases and J gave up 14 bases; unmatched junction bases: 5. The CDR3 is made up of 13 amino acids. Per germline, CDR1 LGHNA and CDR2 YSLEER. The CDR3 DNA reads TGCGCCAGCAGCCCGGGGGGGACAGGGGCCCTCCACTTT. It translates to CASSPGGTGALHF.

The chain links TRBV10-3 to TRBJ1-1; no clear D gene. The CDR3 is 12 residues long. Germline CDR1 ENHRY, CDR2 SYGVKD. V was trimmed by 5 bases and J by 3 bases, leaving 7 bases between them. The CDR3 loop reads CAISFQDTEAFF. The CDR3 region has the DNA TGTGCCATCAGTTTCCAGGACACTGAAGCTTTCTTT.

The chain joins TRBV27 to TRBJ1-4; perhaps TRBD1 as D (5 bases). Germline CDR1 reads MNHEY; CDR2 reads SMNVEV (reference sequence). V was shortened by 2 bases and J by 3 bases, with 7 bases between the two germline ends. This CDR3 has 14 residues. DNA for the CDR3: TGTGCCAGCAGTTTACACAGGCCTAATGAAAAACTGTTTTTT. This translates into CASSLHRPNEKLFF.

V is TRBV27 and J is TRBJ1-1; 7 positions agree with TRBD1. Germline assignment: CDR1 MNHEY and CDR2 SMNVEV (reference sequence). V dropped 4 bases and J dropped 4; count of bases not matched to a gene: 12. The CDR3 consists of 16 residues. CDR3 sequence: CASSSTTGRLATEAFF. CDR3 in DNA: TGTGCCAGCAGTTCAACGACAGGGAGGCTGGCCACTGAAGCTTTCTTT.

The chain links TRBV15 to TRBJ1-5, with D perhaps TRBD1 (5 bases). This CDR3 contains 14 residues. CDR1 is LNHNV, CDR2 YYDKDF, per germline (reference sequence). V shed 5 bases and J shed 6 bases, with 14 bases lying between them. Here the CDR3 DNA reads TGTGCCACCAGCGTAGGGGCGTCGGGTCAGCCCCAGCATTTT. Translation: CATSVGASGQPQHF.

This clone was observed once. The rearrangement links TRBV6-2 or TRBV6-3 to TRBJ1-6; 10 nucleotides agree with TRBD1. V was pared by 6 bases and J by 9 bases, with 11 bases of the junction left unmatched. CDR3 length equals 16 residues. The germline gives CDR1 MNHEY, CDR2 SVGEGT. DNA for the CDR3: TGTGCCAGCAGCCGCACCGGGACAGGGGTCGGTTCACCCCTCCACTTT. Amino acids: CASSRTGTGVGSPLHF.

This chain uses TRBV3-1 (or the pseudogene TRBV3-2) with TRBJ2-3; 7 bases map to TRBD2. Germline CDR1 and CDR2: LGHDT and YNNKEL (reference sequence). V lost 4 bases to trimming and J lost 5 bases; unmatched junction nucleotides: 3. This CDR3 comprises 13 residues. CDR3 DNA: TGTGCCAGCAGCCGACGGACTAGAGATACGCAGTATTTT. Translation: CASSRRTRDTQYF.